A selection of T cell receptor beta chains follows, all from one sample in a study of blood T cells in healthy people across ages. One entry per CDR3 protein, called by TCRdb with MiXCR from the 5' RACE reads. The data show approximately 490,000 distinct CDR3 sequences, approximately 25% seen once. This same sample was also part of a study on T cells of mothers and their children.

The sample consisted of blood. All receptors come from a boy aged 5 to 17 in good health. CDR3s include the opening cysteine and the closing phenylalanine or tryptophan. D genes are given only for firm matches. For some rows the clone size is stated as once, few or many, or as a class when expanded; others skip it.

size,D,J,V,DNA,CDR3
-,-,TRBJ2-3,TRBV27,TGTGCCAGCAGTCCCCCGAGGGCGGACTACACAGATACGCAGTATTTT,CASSPPRADYTDTQYF
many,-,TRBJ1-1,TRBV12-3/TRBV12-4,TGTGCCAGCAGTTTAGGACAGACGAACACTGAAGCTTTCTTT,CASSLGQTNTEAFF
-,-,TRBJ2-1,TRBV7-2,TGTGCCAGCAGCTTCGCAGGGAGCTCCTACAGTGAGCAGTTCTTC,CASSFAGSSYSEQFF
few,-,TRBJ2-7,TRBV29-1,TGCAGCGTTGAAGGCGACAGTACCTACGAGCAGTACTTC,CSVEGDSTYEQYF
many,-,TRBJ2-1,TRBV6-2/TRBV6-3,TGTGCCAGCAGTTCTCTTAGCGGTGGGGGATACAATGAGCAGTTCTTC,CASSSLSGGGYNEQFF
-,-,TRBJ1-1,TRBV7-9,TGTGCCAGCAGCACCGGGGAGGTCGGGGAAGCTTTCTTT,CASSTGEVGEAFF
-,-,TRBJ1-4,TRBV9,TGTGCCAGCAGCTCCAAAGCGGGGAATGAAAAACTGTTTTTT,CASSSKAGNEKLFF
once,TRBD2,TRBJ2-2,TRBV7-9,TGTGCCAGCAGCAGAGGGACTAGCGGGAGAATCGGGGAGCTGTTTTTT,CASSRGTSGRIGELFF
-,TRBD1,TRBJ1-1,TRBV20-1,TGCAGTGCTAGAGAAGACAGGGGAGGCACTGAAGCTTTCTTT,CSAREDRGGTEAFF
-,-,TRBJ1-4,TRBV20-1,TGCAGTGCCCAGATTCTAGAGACAACTAATGAAAAGCTGTTTTTT,CSAQILETTNEKLFF
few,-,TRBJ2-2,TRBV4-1,TGCGCCAGCAGCCAAGCCCCGGTGAGCTACCTTAACACCGGGGAGCTGTTTTTT,CASSQAPVSYLNTGELFF
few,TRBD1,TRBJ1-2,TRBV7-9,TGTGCCAGCAGCCCGGACAGGGTAGGCTACACCTTC,CASSPDRVGYTF
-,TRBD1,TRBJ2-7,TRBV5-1,TGCGCCAGCAGCGTCCGGGACAGATCCTACGAGCAGTACTTC,CASSVRDRSYEQYF
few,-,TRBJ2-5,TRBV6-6,TGTGCCTCCCAACGGACCGGGGCCTCATACTTGGAGACCCAGTACTTC,CASQRTGASYLETQYF
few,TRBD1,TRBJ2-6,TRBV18,TGTGCCAGCTCACCACCGAGACAGGGGGCCATTGGGGCCAACGTCCTGACTTTC,CASSPPRQGAIGANVLTF
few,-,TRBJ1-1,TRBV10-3,TGTGCCACGCAGCCAGGGAACACTGAAGCTTTCTTT,CATQPGNTEAFF
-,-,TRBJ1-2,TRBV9,TGTGCCAGCAGCGCTTCCGATCAGGGCTACACCTTC,CASSASDQGYTF
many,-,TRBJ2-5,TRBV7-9,TGTGCCAGCAGCTCATCGGAGACCCAGTACTTC,CASSSSETQYF
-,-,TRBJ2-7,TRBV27,TGTGCCAGCAGTTTATCGCAGGGTAGCTCCTACGAGCAGTACTTC,CASSLSQGSSYEQYF
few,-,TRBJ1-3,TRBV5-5,TGTGCCAGCAGCACCCCCGACAGTTACTCTGGAAACACCATATATTTT,CASSTPDSYSGNTIYF
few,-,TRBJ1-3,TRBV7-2,TGTGCCAGCAGCTTGCAGGCCAACGGAAACACCATATATTTT,CASSLQANGNTIYF
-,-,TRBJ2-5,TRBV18,TGTGCCGGCTCACCATTCAGACAAAAACAAGAGACCCAGTACTTC,CAGSPFRQKQETQYF
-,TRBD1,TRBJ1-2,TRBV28,TGTGCCAGCAGTACGATTACAGGGGGCGGCGATGGCTACACCTTC,CASSTITGGGDGYTF
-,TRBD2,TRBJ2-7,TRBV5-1,TGCGCCAGCAGCTTGGGGACTAGCGGGCTCCAACACTCGTACTTC,CASSLGTSGLQHSYF
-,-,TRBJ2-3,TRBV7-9,TGTGCCAGCAGCCGACCAGGGCTAGCTACAGATACGCAGTATTTT,CASSRPGLATDTQYF
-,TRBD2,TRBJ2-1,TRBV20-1,TGCAGTGCAAATTACTACGGCGGGAGATCATACAATGAGCAGTTCTTC,CSANYYGGRSYNEQFF
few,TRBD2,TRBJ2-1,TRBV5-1,TGCGCCAGCACGGTGGGTGGCGGGAGGACCTACAATGAGCAGTTCTTC,CASTVGGGRTYNEQFF
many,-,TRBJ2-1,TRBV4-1,TGCGCCAGCAGCCAAGAGCGAGATTTCAATGAGCAGTTCTTC,CASSQERDFNEQFF
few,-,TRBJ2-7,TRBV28,TGTGCCAGCAGTTTATTGGCCAGCCCCCCTGGTGAGCAGTACTTC,CASSLLASPPGEQYF
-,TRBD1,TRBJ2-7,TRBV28,TGTGCCAGCAGGAGTTGGACAGGGGCGAGCTCCTACGAGCAGTACTTC,CASRSWTGASSYEQYF
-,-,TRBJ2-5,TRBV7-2,TGTGCCAGCAGCCCTTACATTGCGGACTTACGGGGGAACCAAGAGACCCAGTACTTC,CASSPYIADLRGNQETQYF
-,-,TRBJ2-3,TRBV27,TGTGCCAGCAGTTTAGTCGTGGGGGCCGTAGATACGCAGTATTTT,CASSLVVGAVDTQYF
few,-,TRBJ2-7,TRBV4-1,TGCGCCAGCAGCCAAGTTTCTAGCAGCTCCTACGAGCAGTACTTC,CASSQVSSSSYEQYF
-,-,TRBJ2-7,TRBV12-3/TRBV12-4,TGTGCCAGCAGCCGCGGCGGGGCTTACTACGAGCAGTACTTC,CASSRGGAYYEQYF
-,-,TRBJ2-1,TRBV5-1,TGCGCCAGCAGCTTGGAGAACCGGCCGGAGGTGCAGTTCTTC,CASSLENRPEVQFF
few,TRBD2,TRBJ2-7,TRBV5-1,TGCGCCAGCAGCGCGGGACTAGGGAACGAGCAGTACTTC,CASSAGLGNEQYF
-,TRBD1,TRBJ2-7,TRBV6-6,TGTGCCACCGAATCGGGGACAGGGTCCTACGAGCAGTACTTC,CATESGTGSYEQYF
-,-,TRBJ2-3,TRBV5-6,TGTGCCAGCAGCTTGTCTACGCAGTATTTT,CASSLSTQYF
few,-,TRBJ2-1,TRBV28,TGTGCCAGCAGTTTTCGTGGGAGAGGGGGTGAGCAGTTCTTC,CASSFRGRGGEQFF
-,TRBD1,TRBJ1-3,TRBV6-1,TGTGCCAGCAGCTCGGACAGGGAGTTTGTCAGTGGGTCTGGAAACACCATATATTTT,CASSSDREFVSGSGNTIYF
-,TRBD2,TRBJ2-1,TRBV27,TGTGCCAGCACCCCGACCGGGACTAGCGGCTCCTACAATGAGCAGTTCTTC,CASTPTGTSGSYNEQFF
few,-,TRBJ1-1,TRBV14,TGTGCCAGCAGCCAAGGAGTTGGAGGGATAGTAATCGGAGGGAACACTGAAGCTTTCTTT,CASSQGVGGIVIGGNTEAFF
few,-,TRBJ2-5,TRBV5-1,TGCGCCAGCAGCCCGGCCCGGGATGGCCAAGAGACCCAGTACTTC,CASSPARDGQETQYF
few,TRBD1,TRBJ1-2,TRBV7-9,TGTGCCAGCACCGCAGGGGGCGACCCGGGAAAAGGTGGCTACACCTTC,CASTAGGDPGKGGYTF
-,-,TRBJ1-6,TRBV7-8,TGTGCCAGCAGCTTAGAGCTGGACTCCAGCCTTAGTTCACCCCTCCACTTT,CASSLELDSSLSSPLHF
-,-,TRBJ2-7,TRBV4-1,TGCGCCAGCAGCCAGATCGTCGGGGGGCTCTACGAGCAGTACTTC,CASSQIVGGLYEQYF
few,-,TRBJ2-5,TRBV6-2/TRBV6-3,TGTGCCAGCAGTTACTTCAGTTCAGGGCGGGAGACCCAGTACTTC,CASSYFSSGRETQYF
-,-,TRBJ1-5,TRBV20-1,TGCAGTGCTAGAGATTTTTACGGGGAGCCCCAGCATTTT,CSARDFYGEPQHF
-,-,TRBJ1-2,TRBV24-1,TGTGCCACCAGTGACCCAGACGGGGGGAAGGGCTATGGCTACACCTTC,CATSDPDGGKGYGYTF
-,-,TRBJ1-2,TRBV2,TGTGCCAGCAGCCTCACGACACCTAACTATGGCTACACCTTC,CASSLTTPNYGYTF
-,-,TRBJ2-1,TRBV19,TGTGCCAGTAGCACCACCTCGGGTCAGTACAATGAGCAGTTCTTC,CASSTTSGQYNEQFF